This T cell receptor beta chain was retrieved from a study of blood T cell repertoires in COVID-19. In the study overall: From T cells, B-cell-depleted T cells, or PBMCs came the material, which was cDNA or gDNA.

Categorization into cohorts depended on clinical history that participants reported. Donors in Cohort 3 who had recovered were those with two negative PCRs, healthcare professional clearance, or resolution of their symptoms. The V end lost 0 bases, the J end lost 2 bases, and 5 bases lay between the germline ends. The V gene's germline CDR1 is LNHNV and CDR2 YYDKDF (reference sequence). The CDR3 has 13 amino acids. Original methodology: Using reference gene primer amplification, nucleated cell counts were estimated. Sequencing was performed with immunoSEQ multiplex PCR; in TCRdb, only in-frame clones are kept and a portion is missing. For V, J and clone size, that table is used; D and trimming come from the DNA. The table lists about 170,000 clones, under 90% of them singletons.

The sequence was collected from a man over 45 who had recovered from COVID-19. This rearrangement joins TRBV15 to TRBJ2-7, with no clear D. Sequences were obtained from PBMCs or T cells enriched from blood (not recorded which). The CDR3 loop is CATSREQTYEQYF. CDR3 sequence (DNA): TGTGCCACCAGCAGAGAACAGACCTACGAGCAGTACTTC.